The TCR beta chain under discussion was sequenced for a study of blood T cells in healthy people across ages. Study results and limitations: Comparison with aged donors showed that long-lived donors had more naive CD4+ cells and higher diversity.

The J segment lost 4 bases and the V segment lost 3 bases, leaving 7 bases of the junction unmatched. Germline V gives CDR1 DFQATT, CDR2 SNEGSKA (reference sequence). The CDR3 consists of 14 residues. Every donor contributed roughly 10 milliliters of peripheral blood by blood draw. No fewer than 6 million PBMCs went into each sample. Next came a second PCR, run for 7 to 11 cycles, which used a sample-barcoded 5' primer along with a J-beta primer mix. TCRdb reanalysed the 5' RACE reads using MiXCR and keeps one entry per CDR3 protein. The data contain approximately 1,700,000 distinct CDR3 sequences, around 42% of them seen just once; the ten biggest clones take up roughly 23%. With respect to this clonotype: Its target is unknown.

The chain employs TRBV20-1 and TRBJ2-5; 8 bases match TRBD2. The sample taken for sequencing was blood. The clonotype originates from a human donor in good health. The CDR3 nucleotides are TGCAGTGCTAGCGGGGGGGCTACCAGAGAGACCCAGTACTTC. Its protein is CSASGGATRETQYF.